This TCR beta chain stems from a study of cytomegalovirus exposure and HLA in healthy donors. PCR involved 60 Vbeta and 13 Jbeta primers. Only in-frame clones appear in the TCRdb table, and some are missing; sequencing was by immunoSEQ multiplex PCR. The sample consists of roughly 120,000 clones, 70% to 80% of them appearing once. CDR1 and CDR2 from the germline V gene are SQVTM and ANQGSEA. After removal of 4 bases from V and 8 bases from J, the junction contained 2 bases not matched to a gene. The CDR3 is 13 residues long. General study points: In an earlier analysis, about 87% or about 30%: the productive usage of most TCR beta V segments. A later analysis found most CMV-associated TCR beta chains apparently HLA-restricted. It was shown in a later analysis that HLA-associated TCR beta chains were more clonally expanded than other, equally common chains.

Note on this clone: The antigen is undetermined.

This clonotype was sampled from a man aged 35 to 55 in good health and CMV-seronegative. The sequencing sample was made of PBMCs. The chain employs TRBV29-1 and TRBJ1-4, with TRBD1 identical over 12 bases. The CDR3: CSVAGTGGEKLFF. The CDR3 DNA sequence: TGCAGCGTTGCAGGGACAGGGGGCGAAAAACTGTTTTTT.